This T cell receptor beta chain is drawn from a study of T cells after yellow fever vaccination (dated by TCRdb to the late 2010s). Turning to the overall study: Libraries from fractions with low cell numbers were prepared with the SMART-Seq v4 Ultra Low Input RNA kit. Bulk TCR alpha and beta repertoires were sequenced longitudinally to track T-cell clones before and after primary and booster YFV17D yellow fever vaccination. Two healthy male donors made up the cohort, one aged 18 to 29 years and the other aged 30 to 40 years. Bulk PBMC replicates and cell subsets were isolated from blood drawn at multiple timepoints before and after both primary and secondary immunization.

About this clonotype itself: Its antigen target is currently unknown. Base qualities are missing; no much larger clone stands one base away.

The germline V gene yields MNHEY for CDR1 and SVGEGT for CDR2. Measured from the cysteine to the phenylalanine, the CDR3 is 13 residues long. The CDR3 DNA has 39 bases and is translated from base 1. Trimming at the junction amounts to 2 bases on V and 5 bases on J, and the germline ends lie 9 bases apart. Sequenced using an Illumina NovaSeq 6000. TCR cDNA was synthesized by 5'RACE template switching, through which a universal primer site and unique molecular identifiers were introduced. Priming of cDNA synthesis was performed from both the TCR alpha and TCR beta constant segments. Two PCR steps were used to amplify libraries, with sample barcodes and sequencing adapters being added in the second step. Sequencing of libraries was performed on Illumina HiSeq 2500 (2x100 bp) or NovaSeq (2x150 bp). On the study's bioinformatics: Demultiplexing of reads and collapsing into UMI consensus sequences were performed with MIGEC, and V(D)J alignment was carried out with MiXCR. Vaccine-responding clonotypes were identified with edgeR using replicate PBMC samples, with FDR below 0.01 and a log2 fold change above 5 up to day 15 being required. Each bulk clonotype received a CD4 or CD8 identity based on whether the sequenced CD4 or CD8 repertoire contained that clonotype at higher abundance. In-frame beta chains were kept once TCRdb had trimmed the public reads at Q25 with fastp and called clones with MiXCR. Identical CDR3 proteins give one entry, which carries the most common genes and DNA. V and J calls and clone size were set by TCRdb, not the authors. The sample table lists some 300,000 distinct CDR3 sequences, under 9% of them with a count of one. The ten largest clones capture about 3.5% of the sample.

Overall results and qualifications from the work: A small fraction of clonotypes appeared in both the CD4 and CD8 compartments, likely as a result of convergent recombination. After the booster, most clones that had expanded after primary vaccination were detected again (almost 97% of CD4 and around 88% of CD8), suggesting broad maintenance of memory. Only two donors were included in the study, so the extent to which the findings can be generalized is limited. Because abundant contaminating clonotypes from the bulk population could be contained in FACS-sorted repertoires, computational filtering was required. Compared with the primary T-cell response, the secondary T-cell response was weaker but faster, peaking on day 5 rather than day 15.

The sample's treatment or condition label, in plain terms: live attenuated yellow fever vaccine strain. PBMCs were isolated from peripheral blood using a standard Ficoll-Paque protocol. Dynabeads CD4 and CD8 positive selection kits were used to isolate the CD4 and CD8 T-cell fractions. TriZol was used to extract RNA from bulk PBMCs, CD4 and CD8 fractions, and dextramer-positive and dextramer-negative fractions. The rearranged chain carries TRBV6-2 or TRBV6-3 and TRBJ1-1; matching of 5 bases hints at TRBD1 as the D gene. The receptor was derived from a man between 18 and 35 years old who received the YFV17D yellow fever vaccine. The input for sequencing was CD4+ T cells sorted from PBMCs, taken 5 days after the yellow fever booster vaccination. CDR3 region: CASSYIGGTEAFF. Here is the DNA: TGTGCCAGCAGTTACATCGGGGGGACTGAAGCTTTCTTT.